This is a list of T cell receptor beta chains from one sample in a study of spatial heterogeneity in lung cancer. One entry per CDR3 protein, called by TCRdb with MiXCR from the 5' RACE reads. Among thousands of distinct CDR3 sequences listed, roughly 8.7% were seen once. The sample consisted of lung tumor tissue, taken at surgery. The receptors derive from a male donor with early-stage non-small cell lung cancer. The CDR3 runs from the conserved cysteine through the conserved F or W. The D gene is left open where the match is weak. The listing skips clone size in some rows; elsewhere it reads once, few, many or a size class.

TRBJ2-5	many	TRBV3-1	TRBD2	TGTGCCAGCAGCCAGCTAGCGGGAGAAGTCGGGGAGACCCAGTACTTC	CASSQLAGEVGETQYF
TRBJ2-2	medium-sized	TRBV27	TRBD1	TGTGCCAGCAGTTGGACAGGGACCACCGGGGAGCTGTTTTTT	CASSWTGTTGELFF
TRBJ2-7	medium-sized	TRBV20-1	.	TGCAGTGCTTTTTTGGCGGGGACTTTGGGCGAGCAGTACTTC	CSAFLAGTLGEQYF
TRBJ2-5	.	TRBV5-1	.	TGCGCCAGCAGCTTTGGTATTGGGGAGACCCAGTACTTC	CASSFGIGETQYF
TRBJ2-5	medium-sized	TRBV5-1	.	TGCGCCAGCAGCTTGGGTATCTCAGGGGAAGAGACCCAGTACTTC	CASSLGISGEETQYF
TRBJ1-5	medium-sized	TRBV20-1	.	TGCAGTGCTGGCTTACAGGGCTGGGATAGCAATCAGCCCCAGCATTTT	CSAGLQGWDSNQPQHF
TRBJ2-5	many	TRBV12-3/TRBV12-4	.	TGTGCCAGCAGGGTAGGAGAGACCCAGTACTTC	CASRVGETQYF
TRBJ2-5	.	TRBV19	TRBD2	TGTGCCAGTAGTAGGACTAGCCCGAAAGAGACCCAGTACTTC	CASSRTSPKETQYF
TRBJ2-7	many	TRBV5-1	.	TGCGCCAGCAGCTTGGCCTGGGGTAGCCCAAGGGACGAGCAGTACTTC	CASSLAWGSPRDEQYF
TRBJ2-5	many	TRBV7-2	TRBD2	TGTGCCAGCAGCCCTGGACTAGCGGGATCTCAGGAGACCCAGTACTTC	CASSPGLAGSQETQYF
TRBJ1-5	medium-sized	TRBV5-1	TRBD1	TGCGCCAGCAGCCTGACAGGGGGGGATCAGCCCCAGCATTTT	CASSLTGGDQPQHF
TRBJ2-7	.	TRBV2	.	TGTGCCAGCGCCAGAGGCGAAAGTCAGGGATCGGACGAGCAGTACTTC	CASARGESQGSDEQYF
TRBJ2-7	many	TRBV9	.	TGTGCCAGCAGCGTAGCTACGGGGACCTACGAGCAGTACTTC	CASSVATGTYEQYF
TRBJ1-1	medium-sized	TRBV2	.	TGTGCCAGCAGTGATGGCAGAATGAACACTGAAGCTTTCTTT	CASSDGRMNTEAFF
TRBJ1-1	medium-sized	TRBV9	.	TGTGCCAGCAGCGTAGTGGGGGCAAGGGACACTGAAGCTTTCTTT	CASSVVGARDTEAFF
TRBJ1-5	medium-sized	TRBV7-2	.	TGTGCCAGCAGCCCCAGACAGGCTAGCAATCAGCCCCAGCATTTT	CASSPRQASNQPQHF
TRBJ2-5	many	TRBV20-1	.	TGCGGCATGGTACGCCCAAGAGGACAGCAAGAGACCCAGTACTTC	CGMVRPRGQQETQYF
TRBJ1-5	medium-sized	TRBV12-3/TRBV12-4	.	TGTGCCAGCAGTTACAGTGGGCAGCCCCAGCATTTT	CASSYSGQPQHF
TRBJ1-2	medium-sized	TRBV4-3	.	TGCGCCAGCAGCCATGGATCTAACTATGGCTACACCTTC	CASSHGSNYGYTF
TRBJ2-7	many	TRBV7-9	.	TGTGCCAGCAGCTCGGACGGCAGCTACGAGCAGTACTTC	CASSSDGSYEQYF
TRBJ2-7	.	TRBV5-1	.	TGCGCCAGCAGCCCTGACAGCTACGAGCAGTACTTC	CASSPDSYEQYF
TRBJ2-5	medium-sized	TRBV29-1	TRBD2	TGCAGCGTTGTGACTAGCGGGAGTCAGACCCAGTACTTC	CSVVTSGSQTQYF
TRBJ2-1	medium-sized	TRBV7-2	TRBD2	TGTGCCAGCAGCTTAGATTGGGTGATGGCGGGAGGGCAGGAGCAGTTCTTC	CASSLDWVMAGGQEQFF
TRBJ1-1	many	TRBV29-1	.	TGCAGCGTTGTGAACACTGAAGCTTTCTTT	CSVVNTEAFF
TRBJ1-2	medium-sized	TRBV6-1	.	TGTGCCAGCAGTGATGACTTTAACTATGGCTACACCTTC	CASSDDFNYGYTF
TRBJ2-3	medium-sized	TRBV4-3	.	TGCGCCAGCAGCCAAGAGAGGACAGATACGCAGTATTTT	CASSQERTDTQYF
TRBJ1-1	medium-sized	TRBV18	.	TGTGCCAGCTCACACAGGGCACCGGACACTGAAGCTTTCTTT	CASSHRAPDTEAFF
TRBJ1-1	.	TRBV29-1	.	TGCAGCGTTGTATTGGGTCTACGTAACACTGAAGCTTTCTTT	CSVVLGLRNTEAFF
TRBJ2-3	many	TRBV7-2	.	TGTGCCAGCAGCTTTTCCAAGGGAGATACGCAGTATTTT	CASSFSKGDTQYF
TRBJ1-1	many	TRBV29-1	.	TGCAGCGTTTTAAAGGGGGAGGGAGGAGCTTTCTTT	CSVLKGEGGAFF
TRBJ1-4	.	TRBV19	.	TGTGCCAGTAGTCTCCAGCGTGCAACTAATGAAAAACTGTTTTTT	CASSLQRATNEKLFF
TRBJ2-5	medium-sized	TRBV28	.	TGTGCCAGCAGTTCTAGAGGGACCCAGTACTTC	CASSSRGTQYF
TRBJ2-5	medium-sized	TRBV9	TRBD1	TGTGCCAGCAGCCCCTGGGACAGGGGAGAAGAGACCCAGTACTTC	CASSPWDRGEETQYF
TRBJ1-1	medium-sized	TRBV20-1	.	TGCAGTGCTAGGGGCGACAGTAACACTGAAGCTTTCTTT	CSARGDSNTEAFF
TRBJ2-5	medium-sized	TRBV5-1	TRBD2	TGCGCCAGCAGCTTAGCGGGAGAAAGTCTGGAGACCCAGTACTTC	CASSLAGESLETQYF
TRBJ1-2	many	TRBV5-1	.	TGCGCCAGCAGCCAGCGAGTGGACAGCTATGGCTACACCTTC	CASSQRVDSYGYTF
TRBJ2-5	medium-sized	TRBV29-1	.	TGCAGCGTTGAAGGGACAGTTGGAGAGACCCAGTACTTC	CSVEGTVGETQYF
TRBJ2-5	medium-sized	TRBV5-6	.	TGTGCCAGCAGCTTGGGCGGGATAGGAGAGACCCAGTACTTC	CASSLGGIGETQYF
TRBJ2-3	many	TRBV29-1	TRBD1	TGCAGCGTTGGGACAGGGTCGGAGGATACGCAGTATTTT	CSVGTGSEDTQYF
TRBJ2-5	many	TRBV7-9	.	TGTGCCAGCAGCTTAGAGCGGCAGGGGGGACAAGAGACCCAGTACTTC	CASSLERQGGQETQYF
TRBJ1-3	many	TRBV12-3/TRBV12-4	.	TGTGCCAGCAGTTTTTCTGGAAACACCATATATTTT	CASSFSGNTIYF
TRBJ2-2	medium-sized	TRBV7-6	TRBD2	TGTGCCAGCAGCTCCCTAGCGGGAGGGCCAAACGCGAACACCGGGGAGCTGTTTTTT	CASSSLAGGPNANTGELFF
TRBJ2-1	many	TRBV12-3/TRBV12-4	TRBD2	TGTGCCAGCAGTCCCCCGGGACTAGCGTTTTACAATGAGCAGTTCTTC	CASSPPGLAFYNEQFF
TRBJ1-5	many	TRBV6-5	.	TGTGCCAGCAGCGCGATAAATAGCAATCAGCCCCAGCATTTT	CASSAINSNQPQHF
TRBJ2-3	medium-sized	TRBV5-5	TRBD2	TGTGCCAGCAGCTTTCGCAAGCGGGGTAGCACAGATACGCAGTATTTT	CASSFRKRGSTDTQYF